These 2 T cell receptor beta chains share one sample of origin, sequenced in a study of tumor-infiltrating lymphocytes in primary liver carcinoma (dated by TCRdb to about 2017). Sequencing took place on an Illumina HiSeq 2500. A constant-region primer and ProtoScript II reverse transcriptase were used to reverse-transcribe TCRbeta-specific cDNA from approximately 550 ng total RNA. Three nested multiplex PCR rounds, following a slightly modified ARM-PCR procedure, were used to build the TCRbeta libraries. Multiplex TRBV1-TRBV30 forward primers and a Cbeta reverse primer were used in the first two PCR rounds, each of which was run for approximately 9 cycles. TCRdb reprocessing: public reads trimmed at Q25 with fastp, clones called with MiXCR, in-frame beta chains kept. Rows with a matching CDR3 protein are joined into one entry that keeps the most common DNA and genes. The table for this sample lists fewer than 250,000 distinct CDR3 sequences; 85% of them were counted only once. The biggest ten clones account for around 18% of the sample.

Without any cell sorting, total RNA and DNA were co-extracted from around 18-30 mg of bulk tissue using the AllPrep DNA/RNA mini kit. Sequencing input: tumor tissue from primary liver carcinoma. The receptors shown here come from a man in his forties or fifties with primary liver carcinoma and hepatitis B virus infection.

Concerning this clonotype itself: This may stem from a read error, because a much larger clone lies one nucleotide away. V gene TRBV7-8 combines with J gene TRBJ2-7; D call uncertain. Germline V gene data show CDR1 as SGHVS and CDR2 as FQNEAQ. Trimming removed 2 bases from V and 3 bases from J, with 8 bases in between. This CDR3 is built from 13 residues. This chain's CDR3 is CASSLSVHYEQYF. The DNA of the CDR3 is TGTGCCAGCAGCTTATCGGTTCACTACGAGCAGTACTTC. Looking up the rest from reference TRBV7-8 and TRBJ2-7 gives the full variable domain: GAGVSQSPRYKVAKRGQDVALRCDPISGHVSLFWYQQALGQGPEFLTYFQNEAQLDKSGLPSDRFFAERPEGSVSTLKIQRTQQEDSAVYLCASSLSVHYEQYFGPGTRLTVT.

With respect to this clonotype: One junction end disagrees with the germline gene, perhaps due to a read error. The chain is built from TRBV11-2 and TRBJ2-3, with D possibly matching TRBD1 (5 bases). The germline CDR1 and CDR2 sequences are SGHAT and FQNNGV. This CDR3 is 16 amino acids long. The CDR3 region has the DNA TGTGCCATCAGCAGAAGAAGTGCAGGGAACACATATACGCAGTATTTT. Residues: CAISRRSAGNTYTQYF. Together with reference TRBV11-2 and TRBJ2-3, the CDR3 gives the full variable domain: EAGVAQSPRYKIIEKRQSVAFWCNPISGHATLYWYQQILGQGPKLLIQFQNNGVVDDSQLPKDRFSAERLKGVDSTLKIQPAKLEDSAVYLCAISRRSAGNTYTQYFGPGTRLTVL.